The entry that follows covers one TCR beta chain sequence. What antigen it recognizes has not been identified. No much larger clone exists at a distance of one base, and base qualities are not known. To prepare the library, the immunoSEQ multiplex PCR assay was applied. The multiplex PCR relied on a mix of 60 forward primers for TCR Vbeta segments and 13 reverse primers for TCR Jbeta segments. A multiplex PCR assay on genomic DNA amplified the CDR3 region of rearranged TCR beta genes. Amplified TCR beta libraries were sequenced as 87-base-pair reads on the Illumina HiSeq System. The original methods were these. A later analysis tallied 70 million to 100 million unique TCR beta chains across the 700 or so repertoires, and about 12 million of those chains were shared by two or more donors. Raw reads were error-corrected and collapsed into unique sequences by a nearest-neighbor algorithm in which closely related sequences were merged to remove PCR and sequencing errors. CDR3 sequences were aligned to IMGT reference sequences to assign V, D and J gene segments. For a sequence to be retained, a match of at least six nucleotides was required to both a V gene segment and a J gene segment. Rearrangements were called productive when the CDR3 lacked stop codons and stayed in frame with V and J; all others were non-productive. CDR3 was defined according to IMGT convention as the region running from the second conserved V-encoded cysteine to the conserved J-encoded phenylalanine. The earlier analysis of 587 of the donors excluded sequences that lacked an unambiguous match to a single V gene segment. An earlier analysis of 587 of the donors called V segments functional above 56.7% productive rearrangements and segregating when the between-donor standard deviation exceeded 5%. A statistical classification framework was built to diagnose cytomegalovirus status from the catalog of TCR beta chain sequences. In a later analysis, V and J genes were assigned by comparing TCR nucleotide sequences against IMGT/GENE-DB human TR gene sequences. A later analysis assigned CDR3 sequences and most-parsimonious VDJ recombination scenarios with the TCRdist pipeline. In a later analysis, each TCR beta chain was defined by its CDR3 amino acid sequence together with its V-gene family, and reads without a unique V-gene family were excluded. In a later analysis, 550 to 650 highly shared, low-generation-probability nucleotide sequences were removed to address suspected cross-contamination and a sequencing artifact. For each public chain, a later analysis derived a clonal expansion index from normalized ranks of inferred template counts within each repertoire. A later analysis computed generation probabilities with a VDJ recombination model fitted to out-of-frame rearrangements, and checked the results against IGoR. A later analysis scored TCR-TCR, TCR-HLA and TCR-CMV co-occurrence with hypergeometric tests, applying a repertoire-size bias correction to TCR pairs. False discovery rates were estimated in a later analysis by permuting HLA or CMV assignments 20 times. In a later analysis, co-occurring TCRs were grouped using DBSCAN, and TCRdist sequence similarity was added for clustering within HLA-allele-positive subsets. Co-occurrence clustering excluded repertoires with fewer than 30,000 or more than 120,000 public chains, plus five with anomalous nucleotide sharing. In TCRdb, the immuneACCESS table is reduced to in-frame sequences with V and J assigned. These tables do not hold every clone; where another copy was compared, an unresolved V gene accounts for under half, and the others remain unexplained. V, J and clone size reflect that table, while D and trimming were determined from the DNA. Here the sample has 70,000 to 85,000 clones; approximately 60% occur a single time. The top ten hold roughly 4.5% of the sample.

The data are from a study of cytomegalovirus exposure and HLA in healthy donors (dated by TCRdb to about 2017). With respect to the entire study: An earlier analysis of about 560 of the donors reported 276 Gb of sequence data and 90 million to 120 million unique TCR beta sequences obtained from about 179 million T cells. The study aimed to test whether signatures of past pathogen exposure could be identified by cataloging public T cell receptors. Typing coverage varied by locus: roughly 629-640 donors for A, B, C, DRB1 and DQB1; approximately 560 for DQA1; 606 for DPA1; 450 to 480 for DPB1. Among over 350 genotyped donors of the cohort, an average of approximately 240,000 unique TCR beta nucleotide sequences were sequenced per donor, around 18% of them non-productive. Roughly 5 DR-DQ haplotypes were handled as single units for association and clustering because linkage in the cohort was strong. The study used immunosequencing to profile the T cell repertoires of 600 to 850 subjects and linked those repertoires to cytomegalovirus serostatus. Donor age, sex, ethnicity and CMV serostatus were collected together with the repertoire data. About 330 gigabases of sequencing data and around 85 million unique TCR sequences made up an early release that covered fewer than 650 HLA-typed donors. In an earlier analysis of 550 to 700 of the donors, high-throughput TCR beta sequencing was used to judge whether each TCR beta V gene segment behaved as functional or pseudogenic. In addition to the first cohort of around 670 subjects, a separate validation cohort of approximately 120 different subjects was used. In a later analysis, previously published TCR beta repertoires from 670 or so donors were re-analyzed and high-resolution HLA genotyping was added so that TCR occurrence patterns could be studied. Of the roughly 400 genotyped donors, 81% fell in the genetic ancestry cluster associated with self-reported Caucasian donors. In a later genetic analysis, genome-wide SNP genotypes for about 55% of the roughly 700 donors were used, and that subset was treated as a discovery cohort. All discovery cohort repertoires had been generated using a single sequencing platform. HLA typing included class I and class II loci at four-digit resolution. The study combined high-throughput TCR immunosequencing, statistical association of individual TCRs with disease status, and machine learning to predict cytomegalovirus infection status. In the later analysis, no new phenotypic data were used to find candidate immune exposures; instead, reliance was placed on TCR beta sequences and their occurrence across donors.

Its CDR3 holds 15 amino acids, cysteine through phenylalanine. Only the CDR3 part of the read is kept: 45 bases, read in frame from the first base. Relative to germline, V is missing 3 bases and J is missing 7 bases, with 6 bases of the junction outside any gene match. From a lookup of the germline V gene, CDR1 and CDR2 are MNHNS and SASEGT. The cohort was made up of several hundred healthy bone marrow donors. Cohort members were all nominally healthy when sampled, although unrecorded immune exposures were likely present. The donor was CMV seropositive and belonged to the group of over 250 seropositive cohort members. Every donor gave a peripheral blood sample, and the peripheral blood mononuclear cells from that sample were used for TCR beta sequencing. The Qiagen DNeasy Blood Extraction Kit was used to extract genomic DNA from the blood cell samples. Broad study findings and their caveats: The classifier was reported to diagnose cytomegalovirus status with high specificity and sensitivity in both the original cohort and the validation cohort. According to a later analysis, TCR association rates differed among HLA loci, with DRB1 alleles showing the most associated TCRs and HLA-C alleles showing the fewest. Some IMGT-functional V segments, including TRBV6-2 and TRBV6-3, could not be told apart with the 87-base-pair reads, so those segments were excluded. A further reported finding was that TCR beta sequences accurately predicted the HLA-A and HLA-B alleles for most subjects in the first cohort. V-gene and J-gene trimming of TCR beta chains was associated with a missense DCLRE1C variant in a later genetic analysis, and the association was replicated in an independent cohort. In a later analysis, about 16,000 TCR beta sequences were associated with specific HLA alleles at a false discovery rate of 0.05. In a later analysis, HLA-associated TCR beta chains showed more clonal expansion and lower generation probabilities than non-associated chains that were equally common. The sequencing pipeline was judged likely to have produced a cluster of highly shared sequence variants as a technical artifact. Most TCR sequences were seen in very few donors, while some public TCRs were found in many individuals. Sequencing depth was assumed to be roughly uniform across donors in the presence/absence analyses, though that assumption may not hold. Compared with the approximately 710-donor mean, donors in an Asian-associated ancestry cluster had fewer N-insertions in productive TCRs, according to a later genetic analysis. The study gave a list of some 150 TCR beta chains associated with cytomegalovirus. Because counts were too low, roughly 16 rarely observed V segments, including chromosome 9 orphons, were excluded from the earlier analysis of 587 of the donors. Strong co-occurrence of HLA alleles, especially DR and DQ, made assigning TCR associations to individual alleles difficult. In vitro tests confirmed that three of the cytomegalovirus-associated TCR beta chains recognize cytomegalovirus antigens. In a later analysis, several top co-occurrence clusters were reported to appear linked to parvovirus B19, influenza, CMV and Epstein-Barr virus. The authors suggested that the approach could potentially be extended to other disease states and immunological phenotypes. Because some donors lacked HLA typing at each locus, the association tests relied only on the typed subset. Immune exposure information for the cohort was limited to CMV serostatus. Only TCR beta chains were sequenced in this cohort, and the absence of alpha or paired-chain data limited detectable features. Correlated functional status among segregating V segments might be attributable to linkage disequilibrium, but an unknown experimental factor could not be ruled out. In an earlier analysis of about 550 of the donors, most TCR beta V segments were observed in productive rearrangements about 90% or about 30% of the time, broadly matching IMGT annotations. In a later analysis, most CMV-associated TCR beta chains were found to appear HLA-restricted, with HLA associations seemingly driven largely by CMV exposure.

The chain is assembled from TRBV6-1 and TRBJ1-5, and 10 bases in between align with TRBD1. The sequence derives from a male donor in good health and CMV-seropositive. Specimen: PBMCs. The DNA sequence is given as TGTGCCAGCAGTGACCGGGACAGGGGAGGACAGCCCCAGCATTTT. Translated, this is CASSDRDRGGQPQHF.